This T cell receptor (beta chain) was captured by sequencing in a study of T cell repertoires in cytomegalovirus infection (dated by TCRdb to between 2019 and 2020). The study in broad terms: Alongside well-studied HLA-B-restricted epitopes, the peptide stimulations were aimed at recently identified HLA-C-restricted CMV epitopes, whose presentation resists viral immunomodulation. Donor HLA type was relevant to the analysis, as public TCR beta signatures indicated carriage of CMV infection together with the matching HLA type. The investigation overall reported the following: In the ex vivo response, HLA-C-restricted CMV-specific TCR beta clonotypes were dominant, and in two of eight donors the single most frequent clonotype came from this HLA-C-restricted group. In both this cohort and an independent approximately 370-donor cohort, the cumulative frequency of public TCR beta family members distinguished carriers of CMV infection plus the relevant HLA type.

A distance of 18 bases separates the germline ends of V and J, which lose 2 bases and 5 bases respectively. Taken from the germline V gene, the CDR1 and CDR2 loops are MNHEY and SVGEGT. The CDR3 holds 17 amino acids from the cysteine to the phenylalanine. Only CDR3 DNA is held: 51 bases, read in frame from base 1. Interpreted using the paper, the treatment or condition label stands for: in vitro stimulation with specific CMV peptide epitopes to enrich CMV-specific T cells. This clonotype was seen only a few times. This clone's antigen is unknown. No clone much larger than this one lies a single base away; base qualities are absent. The reads were generated on an Illumina HiSeq 1500. TCRdb reprocessed the public reads (quality trimming at Q25 with fastp, clone calling with MiXCR) and kept in-frame beta chains. Records with the same CDR3 protein are collapsed into one entry carrying the most frequent genes and DNA. This sample holds 700,000 to 900,000 distinct CDR3 sequences; about 28% were observed only once. Clones ranked in the top ten supply around 12% of the sample.

Sequences were derived from cultured CD8+ T cells from PBMCs, sampled from culture after CMV antigen stimulation. The clonotype comes from a human donor in good health (CMV status not recorded). Some clones in this sample may be carry-over from other donors' samples. The chain was built from TRBV6-2 or TRBV6-3 and TRBJ2-2; the D element could tentatively be TRBD1 or TRBD2, as 5 bases agree for each. CDR3 protein: CASSYERSGLGTGELFF. The nucleotide sequence is given as TGTGCCAGCAGTTACGAGAGGTCGGGGCTAGGAACCGGGGAGCTGTTTTTT.